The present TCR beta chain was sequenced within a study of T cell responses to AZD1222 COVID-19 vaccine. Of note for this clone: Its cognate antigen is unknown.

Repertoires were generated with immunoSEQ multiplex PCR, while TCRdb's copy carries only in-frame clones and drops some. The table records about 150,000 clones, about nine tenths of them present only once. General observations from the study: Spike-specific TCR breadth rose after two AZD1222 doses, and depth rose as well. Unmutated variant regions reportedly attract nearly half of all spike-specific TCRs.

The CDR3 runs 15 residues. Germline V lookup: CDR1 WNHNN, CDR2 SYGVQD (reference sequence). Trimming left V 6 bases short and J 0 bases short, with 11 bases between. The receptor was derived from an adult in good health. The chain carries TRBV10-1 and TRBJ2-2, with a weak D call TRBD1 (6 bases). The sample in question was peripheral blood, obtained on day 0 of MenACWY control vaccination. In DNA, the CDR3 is TGCGCCAGCAGCCTGACAGGTTCGAACACCGGGGAGCTGTTTTTT. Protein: CASSLTGSNTGELFF.